This entry lists 18 T cell receptor beta chains sequenced from one sample in a study of graft-versus-host responses after intestinal transplantation listed by TCRdb under 2021. The protocol used for the library was the immunoSEQ multiplex PCR assay. The immuneACCESS repertoire file appears here via TCRdb, limited to in-frame rearrangements. These files lack a portion of the clones; in checked studies, under half of the deficit traces to unresolved V genes, and the cause of the others is not known. The sample table shows under 900 clones, and 95% are seen once. Together, the top ten hold about 7% of the sample. The sequences come from PBMCs, collected 26 days after transplant. The receptors here all came from a human patient who received an intestinal transplant, so some T cells may come from the graft donor.

V is TRBV6-5 and J is TRBJ1-1, with D hard to call. CDR3 size: 13 residues. Deletions cut 3 bases from V and 3 bases from J, with 8 bases between. Germline-derived CDR1 and CDR2 are MNHEY and SVGAGI. CDR3 nucleotide sequence: TGTGCCAGCAGTTATCGTGACGACACTGAAGCTTTCTTT. Translation: CASSYRDDTEAFF.

The rearrangement joins TRBV21-1 to TRBJ2-1; whether TRBD2, the table's D call, matches the DNA was not checked. TRBV21-1 corresponds to a pseudogene. This CDR3 spans 13 amino acids. The CDR3 loop reads CASSNELYNEQFF. The CDR3 DNA sequence: TGTGCCAGCAGCAATGAGCTGTACAATGAGCAGTTCTTC.

V gene TRBV21-1 combines with J gene TRBJ2-5; the table calls TRBD1, which could not be checked here. Judging by the DNA end, TRBJ2-7 fits better; the J call may be wrong. TRBV21-1 is reported as a pseudogene. CDR3 size: 16 residues. CDR3 in amino acids: CASSKRTGGGWHEQYF. DNA for the CDR3: TGTGCCAGCAGCAAGAGGACAGGGGGCGGTTGGCACGAGCAGTACTTC.

The genes are TRBV28 and TRBJ2-1; D not resolved. The ends were cut back, 3 bases at V and 2 bases at J, with 11 bases in the middle. CDR3 length equals 15 residues. Germline loops: CDR1 MDHEN, CDR2 SYDVKM. CDR3 DNA: TGTGCCAGCAGTTTGGCCCGGGCGACCTACAATGAGCAGTTCTTC. It translates to CASSLARATYNEQFF. Full variable domain (outside the CDR3, taken from reference TRBV28 and TRBJ2-1): DVKVTQSSRYLVKRTGEKVFLECVQDMDHENMFWYRQDPGLGLRLIYFSYDVKMKEKGDIPEGYSVSREKKERFSLILESASTNQTSMYLCASSLARATYNEQFFGPGTRLTVL.

The chain is built from TRBV11-2 and TRBJ2-3; D may be TRBD1 (6 bases). V was clipped by 3 bases and J by 5 bases, with 21 bases between them. The CDR3 is 17 amino acids. Per germline, CDR1 SGHAT and CDR2 FQNNGV. The DNA for the CDR3 is TGTGCCAGCAGCTTCCATAGAGGTCAGGGGCCGAAAGATACGCAGTATTTT. Its translation: CASSFHRGQGPKDTQYF.

The rearrangement links TRBV7-6 to TRBJ2-2; 9 positions match TRBD2. Per germline, CDR1 SGHVS and CDR2 FNYEAQ. CDR3 length: 15 residues. Trimming removed 3 bases from V and 7 bases from J; junction bases left unmatched: 6. Here the CDR3 DNA reads TGTGCCAGCAGCTTTGGTCGCGGGAGGGGCGGGGAGCTGTTTTTT. Translated, it gives CASSFGRGRGGELFF.

This chain links TRBV28 with TRBJ2-5; 10 bases agree with TRBD2. This CDR3 is 17 amino acids long. V lost 4 bases, J lost 4 bases, and 12 bases stayed unmatched. Germline-derived CDR1 and CDR2 are MDHEN and SYDVKM. The CDR3 bases are TGTGCCAGCAGTTCACAGCGGGAGGGCCCTTGGGTAGAGACCCAGTACTTC. Protein: CASSSQREGPWVETQYF.

This clone showed up just once. The chain has TRBV11-2 and TRBJ2-7; D call uncertain. Trimming left V 2 bases short and J 1 base short, with 9 bases between. This CDR3 has 14 amino acids. Germline V CDR1 and CDR2: SGHAT, FQNNGV. The CDR3 DNA sequence: TGTGCCAGCAGCTTACCTTGGCAATCCTACGAGCAGTACTTC. This gives the protein CASSLPWQSYEQYF.

This clone was observed a single time. V is TRBV5-4 and J is TRBJ2-5; TRBD1 matches 9 bases. Germline trimming cut 1 base from V and 5 bases from J; bases unmatched to any gene: 6. Germline CDR1 reads SGHNT; CDR2 reads YYREEE (reference sequence). The CDR3 has 15 residues. CDR3 amino acids: CASSLKQGAGETQYF. DNA for the CDR3: TGTGCCAGCAGCTTGAAACAGGGGGCAGGGGAGACCCAGTACTTC. Full variable domain (remainder filled in from reference TRBV5-4 and TRBJ2-5): ETGVTQSPTHLIKTRGQQVTLRCSSQSGHNTVSWYQQALGQGPQFIFQYYREEENGRGNFPPRFSGLQFPNYSSELNVNALELDDSALYLCASSLKQGAGETQYFGPGTRLLVL.

CDR3 sequence reads: CASSLALAGGLFQETQYF. CDR3 DNA: TGTGCCAGCAGCTTAGCTCTAGCGGGAGGGCTGTTCCAAGAGACCCAGTACTTC. The rearrangement uses TRBV7-8 and TRBJ2-5; 12 bases align to TRBD2. The ends lost 0 bases at V and 1 base at J; junction bases unmatched: 6. The germline V gene has CDR1 SGHVS and CDR2 FQNEAQ. The CDR3 spans 18 residues.

The V and J genes are TRBV9 and TRBJ2-3, with D perhaps given as TRBD1 or TRBD2 (5 bases each). CDR3 length: 14 amino acids. Deletions cut 2 bases from V and 10 bases from J, with 17 bases between. CDR1 and CDR2 (germline): SGDLS, YYNGEE. The DNA of the CDR3 is TGTGCCAGCAGCGTCGGGACCTCACCAAGTGCGCAGTATTTT. Residues: CASSVGTSPSAQYF.

CDR3 DNA sequence: TGCGCCAGCAGCCAAGATACGGGCTTCGAGCAGTACTTC. This encodes CASSQDTGFEQYF. The chain couples TRBV4-3 to TRBJ2-7; no reliable D call. This CDR3 region has 13 residues. V dropped 0 bases and J dropped 6 bases, with 9 bases sitting between them. From germline, CDR1 is LGHNA and CDR2 YSLEER.

The genes are TRBV25-1 and TRBJ2-5; TRBD2 agrees at 7 bases. Germline V gene data show CDR1 as MGHDK and CDR2 as SYGVNS. V trimming: 1 base; J trimming: 5 bases; junction bases outside the gene matches: 7. This CDR3 is 15 amino acids long. CDR3 DNA sequence: TGTGCCAGCAGTGAATTCCGGGAAGCGGGGGAGACCCAGTACTTC. Protein product: CASSEFREAGETQYF.

The V call is TRBV28, the J call TRBJ2-5; 7 bases line up with TRBD1. With V trimmed by 6 bases and J by 3 bases, 7 bases remained unmatched. Germline loops: CDR1 MDHEN, CDR2 SYDVKM. CDR3 length: 14 residues. CDR3 nucleotide sequence: TGTGCCAGCAGCCCGGGACAGAGAGAAGAGACCCAGTACTTC. Translation: CASSPGQREETQYF.

V is TRBV4-1 and J is TRBJ2-7; 13 bases align to TRBD2. Trimming at V came to 4 bases and at J to 6 bases, leaving 0 bases not matched to a gene. Germline-derived CDR1 and CDR2 are MGHRA and YSYEKL. The CDR3 length is 13 residues. DNA of the CDR3: TGCGCCAGCAGCCGGACTAGCGGGAGCGAGCAGTACTTC. It encodes CASSRTSGSEQYF.

The rearrangement joins TRBV8-2 to TRBJ2-6. TRBV8-2 is designated a pseudogene. This CDR3 region has 16 residues. The CDR3 here is CGKWRITQSRANVLTF. Written as DNA, the CDR3 is TGTGGCAAGTGGCGCATAACACAAAGTCGGGCCAACGTCCTGACTTTC.

This chain uses TRBV5-6 with TRBJ2-1; no clear D gene. The CDR3 consists of 12 residues. Between the trimmed V and J ends, which lost 4 bases and 5 bases, there was a span of 7 bases. From germline, CDR1 is SGHDT and CDR2 YYEEEE. The CDR3 loop reads CASSPSHNEQFF. In nucleotides, the CDR3 is TGTGCCAGCAGCCCCTCGCACAATGAGCAGTTCTTC.

The rearrangement joins TRBV5-8 to TRBJ1-5, with 9 bases identical to TRBD1. This CDR3 has 13 amino acids. V lost 7 bases and J lost 7; bases outside the gene matches: 6. Looked up from germline, CDR1 is SGHTS and CDR2 is YDEGEE. The CDR3: CASGTGGWQPQHF. CDR3 bases: TGTGCCAGCGGTACAGGGGGCTGGCAGCCCCAGCATTTT. The complete variable domain, with remaining parts taken from reference TRBV5-8 and TRBJ1-5, reads EAGVTQSPTHLIKTRGQQATLRCSPISGHTSVYWYQQALGLGLQFLLWYDEGEERNRGNFPPRFSGRQFPNYSSELNVNALELEDSALYLCASGTGGWQPQHFGDGTRLSIL.